This T cell receptor (beta chain) was sequenced in a study of shared clonotypes between healthy human individuals. Study-level background: Per donor, CD8 memory used one plate, CD8 naive used two, CD4 memory used three and CD4 naive used three. Notes on the study in general: Researchers found naive subsets generally carried larger estimated richness than memory subsets. A few donors had 5% to 6% of their naive CD4 clonotypes in common.

Worth noting for this clone: Its matching antigen is unknown.

CD4+ cell separation produced CD45RA+ naive and CD45RA-negative memory subsets. Sequencing was performed with immunoSEQ multiplex PCR; in TCRdb, only in-frame clones are kept and a portion is missing. This table holds 2 million to 3 million clones, 93% found once. Sequencing was performed on naive CD4+ T cells from PBMCs. Regarding subset: CD45RA+ positively selected. This sequence was found in a man between 18 and 29 years old in good health. Some clones in this sample may be carry-over from other donors' samples.

In nucleotides, the CDR3 is TGTGCCAGCAGCCCTTGGACTAGCGGGCCCGGGTCCTACAATGAGCAGTTCTTC. Its translation is CASSPWTSGPGSYNEQFF. The V and J genes are TRBV7-8 and TRBJ2-1; 11 positions match TRBD2. Trimming took 5 bases from V and 1 from J; bases not matched to a gene: 10. This CDR3 region has 18 residues. Per the germline V gene, CDR1 is SGHVS and CDR2 is FQNEAQ.